Sequencing of this T cell receptor beta chain was carried out in a study of shared clonotypes between healthy human individuals. As defined, naive CD8 cells were CD45RO-negative and positively selected for CCR7, with terminally differentiated effector memory CD45RA+ cells excluded. The repertoire was sequenced with immunoSEQ multiplex PCR; TCRdb's copy has only in-frame clones and lacks some. The repertoire holds about 2 million clones, with less than 95% as singletons. CDR1 is MDHEN, CDR2 SYDVKM, per germline. The CDR3 totals 15 residues. The V gene lost 1 base and the J gene lost 4 bases, with 12 bases spanning the gap.

The sequenced sample consisted of naive CD8+ T cells sorted from blood. The chain is built from TRBV28 and TRBJ2-3; tentatively, D is TRBD1 (5 bases). The TCR originated in a man younger than 35 in good health. CDR3 region: CASSLLMGQADTQYF. The CDR3 DNA follows: TGTGCCAGCAGTTTATTAATGGGGCAGGCAGATACGCAGTATTTT.